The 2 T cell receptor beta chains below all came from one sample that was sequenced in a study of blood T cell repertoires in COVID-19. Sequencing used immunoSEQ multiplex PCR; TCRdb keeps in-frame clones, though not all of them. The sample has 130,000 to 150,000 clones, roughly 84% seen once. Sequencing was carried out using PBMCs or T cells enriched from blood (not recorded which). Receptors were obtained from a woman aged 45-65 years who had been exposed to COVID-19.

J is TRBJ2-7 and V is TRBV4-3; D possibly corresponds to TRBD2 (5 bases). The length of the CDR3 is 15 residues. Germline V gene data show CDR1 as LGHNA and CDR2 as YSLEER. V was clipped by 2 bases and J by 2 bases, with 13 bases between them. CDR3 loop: CASSQHIGLPYEQYF. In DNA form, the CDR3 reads TGCGCCAGCAGCCAACACATCGGACTTCCCTACGAGCAGTACTTC.

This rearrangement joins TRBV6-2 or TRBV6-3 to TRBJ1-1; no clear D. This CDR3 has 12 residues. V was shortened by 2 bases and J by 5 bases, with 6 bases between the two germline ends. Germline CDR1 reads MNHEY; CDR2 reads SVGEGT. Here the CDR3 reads CASSYEGTEAFF. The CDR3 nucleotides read TGTGCCAGCAGTTACGAGGGTACTGAAGCTTTCTTT.